The 13 T cell receptor beta chains in this list originate from one sample, sequenced in a study of blood T cell repertoires in COVID-19 (dated by TCRdb to about 2020). Receptor libraries were prepared by the immunoSEQ multiplex PCR assay. TCRdb limited this immuneACCESS table to in-frame rearrangements with V and J called. A share of clones is missing; checked studies link under half to unresolved V genes, and the rest is unexplained. This sample holds tens of thousands of clones; 80% to 95% were observed only once. The ten largest make up roughly 2.4% of the sample. The specimen was peripheral blood. Receptors originate from a man aged 60-69 years with acute or convalescent COVID-19.

The gene calls are TRBV11-2 and TRBJ2-7, with 9 bases matching TRBD2. J gave up 3 bases and V 2 bases, and 8 bases lay outside the gene matches. Germline CDR1 SGHAT, CDR2 FQNNGV. CDR3 length equals 16 residues. The CDR3 protein is CASSLRFEAGGYEQYF. The CDR3, as DNA: TGTGCCAGCAGCTTACGGTTCGAAGCGGGAGGCTACGAGCAGTACTTC. The full variable domain, in which reference TRBV11-2 and TRBJ2-7 provide the parts outside the CDR3, is EAGVAQSPRYKIIEKRQSVAFWCNPISGHATLYWYQQILGQGPKLLIQFQNNGVVDDSQLPKDRFSAERLKGVDSTLKIQPAKLEDSAVYLCASSLRFEAGGYEQYFGPGTRLTVT.

The V and J genes are TRBV5-1 and TRBJ1-1, with TRBD1 matching over 8 bases. The CDR3 covers 15 residues. CDR1 and CDR2 from the germline V gene are SGHRS and YFSETQ. V lost 4 bases to trimming and J lost 0 bases; unmatched junction nucleotides: 5. CDR3 region: CASSAGQGMNTEAFF. The CDR3 DNA reads TGCGCCAGCAGCGCAGGACAGGGCATGAACACTGAAGCTTTCTTT.

The chain combines TRBV5-4 with TRBJ1-1, with TRBD1 matching over 7 bases. V gave up 4 bases and J gave up 3 bases; unmatched junction bases: 9. Germline assignment: CDR1 SGHNT and CDR2 YYREEE (reference sequence). The CDR3 has 15 residues. The CDR3 nucleotides are TGTGCCAGCAGCACCGGGACAGACCCTTACACTGAAGCTTTCTTT. This sequence encodes CASSTGTDPYTEAFF.

The chain couples TRBV19 to TRBJ1-2, with unresolved D. Germline values: CDR1 LNHDA, CDR2 SQIVND (reference sequence). The CDR3 spans 10 residues. V gave up 6 bases and J gave up 6 bases, with 5 bases separating them. The CDR3 region has the DNA TGTGCCAGTAGAAACAATGGCTACACCTTC. Translation gives CASRNNGYTF.

This chain links TRBV25-1 with TRBJ1-1, with D possibly matching TRBD1 (5 bases). CDR3 length equals 14 residues. The germline V gene encodes CDR1 MGHDK and CDR2 SYGVNS. V was trimmed by 4 bases and J by 3 bases, leaving 12 bases between them. The CDR3 DNA reads TGTGCCAGCAGTGCTTACCGGGGGGACACTGAAGCTTTCTTT. Protein product: CASSAYRGDTEAFF.

The V gene is TRBV6-1, the J gene TRBJ1-4, with a tentative D call TRBD1 (5 bases). The CDR3 has 16 amino acids. V lost 3 bases and J lost 5, with 16 bases in between. CDR1 and CDR2 from the germline V gene are MNHNS and SASEGT. The CDR3 DNA reads as TGTGCCAGCAGTGATGCCTGGGGGGGGAGAAATGAAAAACTGTTTTTT. It is translated as CASSDAWGGRNEKLFF.

The gene calls are TRBV29-1 and TRBJ2-7; 10 bases are a match to TRBD1. Germline CDR1 is SQVTM and CDR2 is ANQGSEA. The length of the CDR3 is 14 residues. After removal of 5 bases from V and 0 bases from J, the junction contained 4 bases not matched to a gene. The DNA of the CDR3 is TGCAGCGTTTCCGGGACAGGGGTCTCCTACGAGCAGTACTTC. It codes for CSVSGTGVSYEQYF.

The gene calls are TRBV28 and TRBJ1-5; 7 nucleotides line up with TRBD1. The CDR3 totals 15 residues. Germline V gene lookup returns CDR1 MDHEN and CDR2 SYDVKM. Trimming removed 4 bases from V and 1 base from J; junction bases left unmatched: 4. This CDR3 reads CASSSGDRSNQPQHF. As DNA, the CDR3 is TGTGCCAGCAGTTCAGGGGACAGAAGCAATCAGCCCCAGCATTTT.

This clone has only one observation. The chain has TRBV4-3 and TRBJ2-2; D is undetermined. The CDR3 totals 16 residues. V gave up 0 bases and J gave up 3 bases, with 11 bases separating them. Germline V gene sequence: CDR1 LGHNA, CDR2 YSLEER. CDR3 DNA: TGCGCCAGCAGCCAAGATCTCCGGTCCCACACCGGGGAGCTGTTTTTT. Translation gives CASSQDLRSHTGELFF.

This clone was seen once. J is TRBJ2-5 and V is TRBV10-3, with D perhaps matching TRBD1 (6 bases). Germline V gives CDR1 ENHRY, CDR2 SYGVKD. Trimming removed 4 bases at V and 4 bases at J, with 10 bases between. This CDR3 contains 13 residues. The CDR3 reads CAISVEGGETQYF. Here the CDR3 DNA reads TGTGCCATCAGTGTGGAAGGGGGAGAGACCCAGTACTTC.

This chain links TRBV10-2 with TRBJ1-3, with 7 bases lining up with TRBD1. There are 15 residues in the CDR3. V lost 5 bases and J lost 0; bases outside the gene matches: 4. Looked up from germline, CDR1 is WSHSY and CDR2 is SAAADI. In nucleotides, the CDR3 is TGCGCCAGCAGTTCGACAGGGTTCTCTGGAAACACCATATATTTT. Translation gives CASSSTGFSGNTIYF.

The chain is built from TRBV10-3 and TRBJ2-2, with D perhaps TRBD1 (6 bases). This CDR3 is 16 amino acids long. CDR1 is ENHRY, CDR2 SYGVKD, per germline. The V end was cut by 4 bases, the J end by 0 bases, with 12 bases between. CDR3 region: CAISGAGASNTGELFF. CDR3 nucleotides: TGTGCCATCAGTGGGGCAGGGGCTTCGAACACCGGGGAGCTGTTTTTT.

This sequence joins TRBV30 and TRBJ2-1; 7 bases line up with TRBD2. The CDR3 totals 15 residues. Germline-derived CDR1 and CDR2 are GTSNPN and SVGIG (reference sequence). Trimming cost V 0 bases and J 3 bases; bases outside gene matches: 5. The DNA for the CDR3 is TGTGCCTGGAGTGTAGCACTAGCGATCTACAATGAGCAGTTCTTC. The encoded protein is CAWSVALAIYNEQFF.